The 31 T cell receptor beta chains given below trace back to one sample, sequenced in a study of blood T cell repertoires in COVID-19. Using immunoSEQ multiplex PCR, the repertoire was profiled, and TCRdb retains in-frame clones only, with some absent. In the table there are about 140,000 clones, around 79% of which are singletons. Sample: PBMCs or T cells enriched from blood (not recorded which). The receptors were gathered from a woman aged 45-59 years who had recovered from COVID-19.

The V gene is TRBV6-5, the J gene TRBJ2-1, with D uncertain. There are 11 residues in the CDR3. Germline CDR1 MNHEY, CDR2 SVGAGI. Trimming removed 6 bases from V and 7 bases from J, with 7 bases in between. The CDR3 nucleotides are TGTGCCAGCAGCGAGAGGAATGAGCAGTTCTTC. This sequence encodes CASSERNEQFF.

The V call is TRBV18, the J call TRBJ2-7; 8 nucleotides align to TRBD1. The length of the CDR3 is 15 residues. Trimming removed 7 bases from V and 7 bases from J; junction bases left unmatched: 15. Looked up from germline, CDR1 is KGHSH and CDR2 is LQKENI. The CDR3 reads CASFDHGQGAREQYF. CDR3 in DNA: TGTGCCAGCTTCGACCACGGTCAGGGGGCGCGGGAGCAGTACTTC. The complete variable domain, with remaining parts taken from reference TRBV18 and TRBJ2-7, reads NAGVMQNPRHLVRRRGQEARLRCSPMKGHSHVYWYRQLPEEGLKFMVYLQKENIIDESGMPKERFSAEFPKEGPSILRIQQVVRGDSAAYFCASFDHGQGAREQYFGPGTRLTVT.

This chain links TRBV11-2 with TRBJ2-1; 7 bases agree with TRBD1. The CDR3 runs to 16 residues. Per germline, CDR1 SGHAT and CDR2 FQNNGV. Unmatched junction bases numbered 11, after V lost 5 bases and J lost 4 bases. CDR3 region: CASSPLHGTVYNEQFF. The CDR3 nucleotides read TGTGCCAGCAGCCCCTTGCACGGGACAGTTTACAATGAGCAGTTCTTC.

The chain couples TRBV5-1 to TRBJ2-1; D unclear. The V gene's germline CDR1 is SGHRS and CDR2 YFSETQ. Trimming removed 0 bases at V and 7 bases at J, with 5 bases between. The CDR3 runs 12 residues. The CDR3 loop reads CASSLVSNEQFF. CDR3 bases: TGCGCCAGCAGCTTGGTGTCAAATGAGCAGTTCTTC.

This chain joins TRBV7-3 and TRBJ2-7; TRBD2 agrees at 7 bases. Germline lookup yields CDR1 SGHTA and CDR2 FQGTGA. The CDR3 is made up of 15 amino acids. V was clipped by 1 base and J by 3 bases; unmatched bases: 6. The CDR3 DNA sequence: TGTGCCAGCAGCTTAAGGGGAGGGGATGGCTACGAGCAGTACTTC. It translates to CASSLRGGDGYEQYF.

The chain employs TRBV3-1 (or the pseudogene TRBV3-2) and TRBJ1-5, with TRBD1 matching over 10 bases. CDR3 size: 14 residues. The germline CDR1 and CDR2 sequences are LGHDT and YNNKEL (reference sequence). Unmatched junction bases numbered 6, after V lost 4 bases and J lost 9 bases. The CDR3 sequence is CASSPGQGPRPQHF. The DNA for the CDR3 is TGTGCCAGCAGCCCGGGACAGGGGCCTCGGCCCCAGCATTTT.

The chain employs TRBV30 and TRBJ1-1, with D unresolved. Deletions cut 2 bases from V and 1 base from J, with 8 bases between. The germline gives CDR1 GTSNPN, CDR2 SVGIG (reference sequence). The CDR3 has 13 amino acids. This CDR3 is CAWSRQANTEAFF. The CDR3 DNA is TGTGCCTGGAGTCGGCAGGCGAACACTGAAGCTTTCTTT.

J is TRBJ1-6 and V is TRBV7-6; D is possibly TRBD1 (5 bases). Trimming took off 2 bases at V and 7 bases at J, with 12 bases between the two ends. The germline V gene has CDR1 SGHVS and CDR2 FNYEAQ. CDR3 size: 15 residues. The CDR3 loop reads CASSLWQGTNSPLHF. As DNA, the CDR3 is TGTGCCAGCAGCTTATGGCAGGGAACCAATTCACCCCTCCACTTT.

The CDR3 nucleotides read TGTGCCAGCAGCTATGACCAGGGGTGGACCCAGTACTTC. Its protein product is CASSYDQGWTQYF. The chain joins TRBV9 to TRBJ2-5; weak D call: TRBD1 (6 bases). CDR3 size: 13 residues. The germline V and J ends were trimmed by 4 bases and 7 bases, with 14 bases remaining between them. CDR1 SGDLS and CDR2 YYNGEE come from the germline V gene.

The CDR3 DNA follows: TGTGCCAGCAGCCAAGATCGCGTTACGCAGTATTTT. Translated: CASSQDRVTQYF. The chain couples TRBV4-2 to TRBJ2-3; D gene unclear. V lost 0 bases to trimming and J lost 8 bases, with 6 bases between them. This CDR3 comprises 12 residues. Germline V gene lookup returns CDR1 LGHNA and CDR2 YNFKEQ.

The chain has TRBV28 and TRBJ2-7; TRBD2 aligns across 8 bases. The trim removed 5 bases at V and 5 bases at J, leaving 14 bases unmatched. This CDR3 is 16 amino acids long. Germline CDR1 MDHEN, CDR2 SYDVKM. CDR3 region: CASSRPPGLVFDEQYF. CDR3 coding DNA: TGTGCCAGCAGTCGCCCCCCGGGACTAGTTTTCGACGAGCAGTACTTC.

This clone has ten or more counts. The J gene is TRBJ1-1, the V gene TRBV7-3; TRBD1 is a possible D gene (5 bases). This CDR3 has 16 residues. V was cut by 4 bases and J by 5 bases, with 20 bases left in between. Germline-derived CDR1 and CDR2 are SGHTA and FQGTGA. For the CDR3, the DNA is TGTGCCAGCAGCTCTGGAATGGGGCGCGGGGGAACTGAAGCTTTCTTT. Its translation: CASSSGMGRGGTEAFF.

This chain uses TRBV4-1 with TRBJ2-2; D might be TRBD2 (5 bases). In germline, CDR1 is MGHRA, CDR2 YSYEKL. The V end lost 6 bases, the J end lost 6 bases, and 17 bases lay between the germline ends. The CDR3 extends over 15 amino acids. The CDR3 nucleotides are TGCGCCAGCAGAAATATAGGGAGACGGGCCGGGGAGCTGTTTTTT. Translation gives CASRNIGRRAGELFF.

The J gene is TRBJ2-1, the V gene TRBV10-3, with 7 bases aligning to TRBD1. This CDR3 spans 14 amino acids. After removal of 6 bases from V and 8 bases from J, the junction contained 10 bases not matched to a gene. Germline assignment: CDR1 ENHRY and CDR2 SYGVKD. In DNA, the CDR3 is TGTGCCATCAGAGAACGGACAGGTCTGGATGAGCAGTTCTTC. Protein: CAIRERTGLDEQFF.

The chain recombines TRBV30 with TRBJ2-6; possibly TRBD2 for D (5 bases). V dropped 3 bases and J dropped 0 bases, with 12 bases sitting between them. Germline V gives CDR1 GTSNPN, CDR2 SVGIG (reference sequence). The CDR3 consists of 16 residues. The CDR3 region is CAWSSHRGSGANVLTF. In DNA form, the CDR3 reads TGTGCCTGGAGCTCCCATCGGGGCTCTGGGGCCAACGTCCTGACTTTC.

This clone was counted between two and nine times. This chain links TRBV11-3 with TRBJ1-1, with TRBD1 identical over 7 bases. CDR3 length equals 14 residues. V gave up 3 bases and J gave up 4 bases; unmatched junction bases: 5. The germline V gene encodes CDR1 SGHNT and CDR2 YENEEA. The CDR3 DNA is TGTGCCAGCAGCTTTCTTGACAGGGCCACTGAAGCTTTCTTT. Protein: CASSFLDRATEAFF. Combining the CDR3 with reference TRBV11-3 and TRBJ1-1 gives the whole variable domain EAGVVQSPRYKIIEKKQPVAFWCNPISGHNTLYWYLQNLGQGPELLIRYENEEAVDDSQLPKDRFSAERLKGVDSTLKIQPAELGDSAVYLCASSFLDRATEAFFGQGTRLTVV.

The V and J genes are TRBV29-1 and TRBJ1-2; tentatively, D is TRBD1 (6 bases). Germline loops: CDR1 SQVTM, CDR2 ANQGSEA. The CDR3 runs to 15 residues. Trimming left V 6 bases short and J 1 base short, with 18 bases between. CDR3 DNA: TGCAGCGTCGCCGAGAGACAGGTTTTTAACTATGGCTACACCTTC. It specifies CSVAERQVFNYGYTF.

The DNA for the CDR3 is TGTGCCAGCAGCCAAGATCCCTCGGGTATTCAGCCCCAGCATTTT. Translation gives CASSQDPSGIQPQHF. This chain joins TRBV3-1 (or the pseudogene TRBV3-2) and TRBJ1-5; the D is unclear. The CDR3 sequence is 15 residues long. Germline values: CDR1 LGHDT, CDR2 YNNKEL (reference sequence). Between the trimmed V and J ends, which lost 0 bases and 6 bases, there was a span of 12 bases.

The rearrangement uses TRBV21-1 and TRBJ1-5; no DNA check was done on the table's D call, TRBD1. TRBV21-1 is listed as a pseudogene. This CDR3 region has 16 residues. CDR3 nucleotide sequence: TGTGCCAGCAGCAAGGGAGAGGGGGATGAGAATCAGCCCCAGCATTTT. Residues: CASSKGEGDENQPQHF.

J is TRBJ2-2 and V is TRBV29-1; 8 bases are a match to TRBD2. The CDR3 has 14 residues. V lost 3 bases, J lost 5 bases, and 5 bases stayed unmatched. Germline-derived CDR1 and CDR2 are SQVTM and ANQGSEA. CDR3 sequence reads: CSVDGGDGTGELFF. CDR3 DNA sequence: TGCAGCGTTGACGGGGGGGACGGAACCGGGGAGCTGTTTTTT.

This clone was seen ten or more times. V usage is TRBV12-5 and J usage is TRBJ2-3; D perhaps matches TRBD1 (6 bases). The CDR3 totals 16 residues. The germline V and J ends were trimmed by 5 bases and 0 bases, with 15 bases remaining between them. Germline V gives CDR1 LGHNT, CDR2 FRNRAP. In DNA form, the CDR3 reads TGTGCTAGTGGTCAAGGACAGACATATAGCACAGATACGCAGTATTTT. It translates to CASGQGQTYSTDTQYF.

The rearrangement joins TRBV5-4 to TRBJ2-6; 7 bases match TRBD2. Per the germline V gene, CDR1 is SGHNT and CDR2 is YYREEE (reference sequence). CDR3 size: 16 residues. V lost 0 bases to trimming and J lost 2 bases; unmatched junction nucleotides: 2. As DNA, the CDR3 is TGTGCCAGCAGCTTGGGGGGAGGGACTGGGGCCAACGTCCTGACTTTC. As protein: CASSLGGGTGANVLTF. Variable domain in full (rest from reference TRBV5-4 and TRBJ2-6): ETGVTQSPTHLIKTRGQQVTLRCSSQSGHNTVSWYQQALGQGPQFIFQYYREEENGRGNFPPRFSGLQFPNYSSELNVNALELDDSALYLCASSLGGGTGANVLTFGAGSRLTVL.

The CDR3, as DNA: TGTGCCAGCTCACTCACTCAAAACAATGAGCAGTTCTTC. This translates into CASSLTQNNEQFF. V gene TRBV18 combines with J gene TRBJ2-1; no definite D call. Per the germline V gene, CDR1 is KGHSH and CDR2 is LQKENI. V was cut by 4 bases and J by 5 bases, with 9 bases left in between. There are 13 residues in the CDR3.

The chain uses TRBV30 and TRBJ1-3, with 7 bases matching TRBD1. The germline V gene has CDR1 GTSNPN and CDR2 SVGIG (reference sequence). The CDR3 length is 15 residues. The V segment lost 4 bases and the J segment 4 bases; nucleotides outside the gene matches: 10. In DNA, the CDR3 is TGTGCCTGGACAGGGGCCTCCAGGGGGGGAAACACCATATATTTT. Translated, it gives CAWTGASRGGNTIYF.

The CDR3 DNA follows: TGTGCCAGCAGCCCGGACCGGGACTGGCTGTCGGAGACCCAGTACTTC. It is translated as CASSPDRDWLSETQYF. The rearrangement uses TRBV7-8 and TRBJ2-5; D is possibly TRBD2 (6 bases). V gave up 5 bases and J gave up 5 bases, with 21 bases separating them. CDR3 size: 16 residues. In germline, CDR1 is SGHVS, CDR2 FQNEAQ.

This clone was recorded at least ten times. This chain uses TRBV30 with TRBJ2-2; D possibly corresponds to TRBD1 (5 bases). Germline V gene sequence: CDR1 GTSNPN, CDR2 SVGIG (reference sequence). This CDR3 contains 11 residues. V was pared by 3 bases and J by 8 bases, with 7 bases between. This chain's CDR3 is CAWRGRGELFF. CDR3 bases: TGTGCCTGGAGGGGGCGGGGGGAGCTGTTTTTT.

This clone has just one count. The chain links TRBV18 to TRBJ2-2; tentatively, D is TRBD1 (5 bases). Looked up from germline, CDR1 is KGHSH and CDR2 is LQKENI. Trimming took 6 bases from V and 6 from J, leaving 14 bases between them. This CDR3 comprises 14 residues. The CDR3 region is CASSPVKGPGELFF. Written as DNA, the CDR3 is TGTGCCAGCTCGCCGGTAAAGGGGCCCGGGGAGCTGTTTTTT. The variable domain in full, completed from reference TRBV18 and TRBJ2-2, reads NAGVMQNPRHLVRRRGQEARLRCSPMKGHSHVYWYRQLPEEGLKFMVYLQKENIIDESGMPKERFSAEFPKEGPSILRIQQVVRGDSAAYFCASSPVKGPGELFFGEGSRLTVL.

The V gene is TRBV5-1, the J gene TRBJ1-3; TRBD1 is a possible D gene (5 bases). The germline V gene has CDR1 SGHRS and CDR2 YFSETQ. With 4 bases removed from V and 4 bases from J, the gap between germline ends came to 15 bases. The CDR3 has 15 amino acids. As DNA, the CDR3 is TGCGCCAGCAGCCCAGGCGGGGCTTCGGGAAACACCATATATTTT. Protein sequence: CASSPGGASGNTIYF. The full variable domain, its missing parts supplied by reference TRBV5-1 and TRBJ1-3, is KAGVTQTPRYLIKTRGQQVTLSCSPISGHRSVSWYQQTPGQGLQFLFEYFSETQRNKGNFPGRFSGRQFSNSRSEMNVSTLELGDSALYLCASSPGGASGNTIYFGEGSWLTVV.

V and J are TRBV6-1 and TRBJ2-1; 9 nucleotides agree with TRBD2. V lost 3 bases to trimming and J lost 16 bases; unmatched junction nucleotides: 7. CDR1 and CDR2 from the germline V gene are MNHNS and SASEGT. This CDR3 region has 12 residues. DNA for the CDR3: TGTGCCAGCAGTGAGGGTAGCGGGAGCGGTTTCTTC. This sequence encodes CASSEGSGSGFF.

The chain uses TRBV21-1 and TRBJ1-2. TRBV21-1 represents a pseudogene. The CDR3 length is 15 residues. CDR3 loop: CASSKSGTYEGGYTF. In DNA, the CDR3 is TGTGCCAGCAGCAAAAGCGGGACCTACGAAGGAGGCTACACCTTC.

The chain employs TRBV30 and TRBJ2-7, with 11 bases that match TRBD1. The germline CDR1 and CDR2 sequences are GTSNPN and SVGIG (reference sequence). This CDR3 region has 15 residues. V shed 2 bases, J shed 4 bases, and the junction held 7 bases outside the gene matches. The CDR3 nucleotides are TGTGCCTGGAGTCCCCCCGGGACAGGGGGGTACGAGCAGTACTTC. This translates into CAWSPPGTGGYEQYF.